Below are 5 T cell receptor beta chains sequenced from a single sample in a study of blood T cell repertoires in COVID-19. Data came from immunoSEQ multiplex PCR; TCRdb stores just in-frame clones and leaves some out. The sample has 130,000 to 150,000 clones, about nine tenths seen once. The sequencing input was PBMCs or T cells enriched from blood (not recorded which). Source of these receptors: a man aged 55-75 years who had recovered from COVID-19.

Written as DNA, the CDR3 is TGTGCCAGCAGCTTCCAGGGGGCTACGGAAGCTTTCTTT. Amino acid sequence: CASSFQGATEAFF. The gene calls are TRBV7-3 and TRBJ1-1; 8 positions match TRBD1. The CDR3 consists of 13 residues. The V gene's germline CDR1 is SGHTA and CDR2 FQGTGA. V shed 3 bases, J shed 8 bases, and the junction held 5 bases outside the gene matches.

The chain combines TRBV30 with TRBJ2-7; D unclear. The V end was cut by 8 bases, the J end by 6 bases, with 11 bases between. The CDR3 is made up of 10 amino acids. Per the germline V gene, CDR1 is GTSNPN and CDR2 is SVGIG (reference sequence). The CDR3 nucleotides read TGTGCCGGCGCGACTCTCGAGCAGTACTTC. Protein sequence: CAGATLEQYF.

The V gene is TRBV5-1, the J gene TRBJ1-2; D is unclear. Trimming removed 6 bases at V and 4 bases at J, with 10 bases between. This CDR3 contains 12 residues. Per the germline V gene, CDR1 is SGHRS and CDR2 is YFSETQ. CDR3 in amino acids: CASKEGSYGYTF. The CDR3 nucleotides read TGCGCCAGCAAAGAGGGCAGCTATGGCTACACCTTC.

This CDR3 is CANPDRYDYGYTF. Here the CDR3 DNA reads TGTGCCAACCCGGACAGGTACGACTATGGCTACACCTTC. The V gene is TRBV19, the J gene TRBJ1-2, with 7 positions matching TRBD1. Unmatched junction bases numbered 8, after V lost 10 bases and J lost 3 bases. The germline V gene encodes CDR1 LNHDA and CDR2 SQIVND (reference sequence). This CDR3 region has 13 residues.

This clone was picked up one time. CDR3 nucleotide sequence: TGTGCCAGCAGCCAACAGGTAGTGTACACTGAAGCTTTCTTT. This codes for CASSQQVVYTEAFF. The chain couples TRBV3-1 (or the pseudogene TRBV3-2) to TRBJ1-1; the D is unclear. CDR1 and CDR2 (germline): LGHDT, YNNKEL (reference sequence). V was pared by 2 bases and J by 3 bases, with 10 bases between. This CDR3 spans 14 amino acids.